A selection of T cell receptor beta chains follows, all from one sample in a study of blood T cell repertoires in COVID-19. The table came from immunoSEQ multiplex PCR; TCRdb's copy has only in-frame clones and leaves some out. The sample lists roughly 12,000 clones, 55% to 80% occurring once. The sequenced sample consisted of peripheral blood. Receptors originate from a human donor in a cohort sampled during active COVID-19. CDR3s include the opening cysteine and the closing phenylalanine or tryptophan. D genes are given only for firm matches. Only some rows state a clone size, as once, few, many or a class for expanded clones.

d_gene,abundance,j_gene,v_gene,CDR3nt,CDR3aa
TRBD1,once,TRBJ1-2,TRBV5-1,TGCGCCAGCAGCTTGGGGACAGGGGCTTCGGGCTACACCTTC,CASSLGTGASGYTF
TRBD1,.,TRBJ1-4,TRBV27,TGTGCCAGCAGTCCCCGCCGACGACAGGGCGAAAAACTGTTTTTT,CASSPRRRQGEKLFF
.,.,TRBJ1-3,TRBV9,TGTGCCAGCAGCGTAGAGGCAGGGAGAAACACCATATATTTT,CASSVEAGRNTIYF
TRBD2,.,TRBJ2-7,TRBV18,TGTGCCAGCTCACCACTCCCTCCAGCGGGGGGGCGGGCCGAGCAGTACTTC,CASSPLPPAGGRAEQYF
TRBD1,.,TRBJ1-4,TRBV6-6,TGTGCCAGCAGTTACTCAGGGGGCGCGAGTGAAAAACTGTTTTTT,CASSYSGGASEKLFF
.,.,TRBJ2-4,TRBV7-9,TGTGCCAGCAGCATATTGCAGGGAACCAAAAACATTCAGTACTTC,CASSILQGTKNIQYF
.,.,TRBJ1-1,TRBV19,TGTGCCAGTAAACCCGGAAGAGGGCAGGACACTGAAGCTTTCTTT,CASKPGRGQDTEAFF
TRBD2,.,TRBJ2-3,TRBV11-2,TGTGCCAGCAGCTTAGAAGGTAGCGGGAGGGGCGATACGCAGTATTTT,CASSLEGSGRGDTQYF
.,.,TRBJ2-3,TRBV7-3,TGTGCCAGCAGCTTATCGTACAGAGATACGCAGTATTTT,CASSLSYRDTQYF
.,.,TRBJ1-1,TRBV27,TGTGCCAGCAGTTTGCGGGGCACTGAAGCTTTCTTT,CASSLRGTEAFF